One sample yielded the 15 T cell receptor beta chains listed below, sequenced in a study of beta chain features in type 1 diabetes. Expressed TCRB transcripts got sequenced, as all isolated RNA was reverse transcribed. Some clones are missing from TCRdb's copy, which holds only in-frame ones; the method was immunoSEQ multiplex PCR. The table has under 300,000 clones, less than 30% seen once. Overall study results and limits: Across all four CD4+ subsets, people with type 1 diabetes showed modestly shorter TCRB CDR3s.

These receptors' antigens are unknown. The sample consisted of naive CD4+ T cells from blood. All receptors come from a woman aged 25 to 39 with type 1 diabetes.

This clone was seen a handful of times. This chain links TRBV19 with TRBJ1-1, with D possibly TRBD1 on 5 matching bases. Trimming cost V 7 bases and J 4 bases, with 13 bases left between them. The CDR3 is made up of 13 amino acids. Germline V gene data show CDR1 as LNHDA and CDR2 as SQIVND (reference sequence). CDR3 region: CASNEGVATEAFF. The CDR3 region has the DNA TGTGCCAGTAATGAAGGGGTGGCCACTGAAGCTTTCTTT.

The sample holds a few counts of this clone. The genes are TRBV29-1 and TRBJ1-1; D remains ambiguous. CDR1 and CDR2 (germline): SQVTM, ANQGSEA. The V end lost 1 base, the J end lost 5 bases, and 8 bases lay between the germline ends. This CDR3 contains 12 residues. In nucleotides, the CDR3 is TGCAGCGTTGAAGGGCTGGAGACTGAAGCTTTCTTT. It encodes CSVEGLETEAFF.

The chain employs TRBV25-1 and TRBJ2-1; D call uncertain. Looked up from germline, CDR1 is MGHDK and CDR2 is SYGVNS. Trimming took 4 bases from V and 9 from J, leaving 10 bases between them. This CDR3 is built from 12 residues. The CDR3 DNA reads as TGTGCCAGCAGTGGGTGGTCCAGTGAGCAGTTCTTC. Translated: CASSGWSSEQFF.

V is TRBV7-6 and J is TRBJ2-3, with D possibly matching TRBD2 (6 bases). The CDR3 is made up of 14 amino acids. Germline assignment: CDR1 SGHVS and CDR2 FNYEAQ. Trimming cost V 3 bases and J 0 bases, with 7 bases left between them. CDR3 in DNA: TGTGCCAGCAGCTTGACTAGGAGCACAGATACGCAGTATTTT. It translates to CASSLTRSTDTQYF.

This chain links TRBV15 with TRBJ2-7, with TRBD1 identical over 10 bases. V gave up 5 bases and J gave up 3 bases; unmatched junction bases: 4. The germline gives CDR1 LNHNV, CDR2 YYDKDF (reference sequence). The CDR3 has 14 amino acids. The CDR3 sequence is CATSPRTGGYEQYF. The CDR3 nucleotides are TGTGCCACCAGCCCTAGGACAGGGGGCTACGAGCAGTACTTC.

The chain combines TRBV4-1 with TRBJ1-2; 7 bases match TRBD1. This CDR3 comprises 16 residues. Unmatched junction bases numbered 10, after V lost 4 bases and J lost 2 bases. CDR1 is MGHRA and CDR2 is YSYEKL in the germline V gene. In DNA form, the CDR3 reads TGCGCCAGCAGCCGTCAAGCTGACAGGGACAACTATGGCTACACCTTC. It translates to CASSRQADRDNYGYTF.

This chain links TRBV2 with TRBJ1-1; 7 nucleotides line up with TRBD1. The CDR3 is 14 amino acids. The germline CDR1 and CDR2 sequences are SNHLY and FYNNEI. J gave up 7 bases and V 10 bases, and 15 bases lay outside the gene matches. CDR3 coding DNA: TGTGCCACCAACTCCTACTCCAGGGGGAGTGAAGCTTTCTTT. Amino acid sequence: CATNSYSRGSEAFF.

The CDR3 sequence: CASSSASGSLTDTQYF. The CDR3 nucleotides read TGTGCCAGCAGCTCAGCTAGCGGGAGTTTGACAGATACGCAGTATTTT. V is TRBV7-2 and J is TRBJ2-3, with TRBD2 matching over 10 bases. Per the germline V gene, CDR1 is SGHTA and CDR2 is FQGNSA. The V and J ends lost 4 bases and 3 bases, in that order; junction bases with no gene match: 7. This CDR3 is 16 amino acids long. Together with reference TRBV7-2 and TRBJ2-3, the CDR3 gives the full variable domain: GAGVSQSPSNKVTEKGKDVELRCDPISGHTALYWYRQSLGQGLEFLIYFQGNSAPDKSGLPSDRFSAERTGGSVSTLTIQRTQQEDSAVYLCASSSASGSLTDTQYFGPGTRLTVL.

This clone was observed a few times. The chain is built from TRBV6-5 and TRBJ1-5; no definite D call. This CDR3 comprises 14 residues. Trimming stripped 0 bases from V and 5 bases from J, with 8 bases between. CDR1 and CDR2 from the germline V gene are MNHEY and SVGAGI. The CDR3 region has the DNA TGTGCCAGCAGTTACTCGAGAGGAGATCAGCCCCAGCATTTT. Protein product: CASSYSRGDQPQHF.

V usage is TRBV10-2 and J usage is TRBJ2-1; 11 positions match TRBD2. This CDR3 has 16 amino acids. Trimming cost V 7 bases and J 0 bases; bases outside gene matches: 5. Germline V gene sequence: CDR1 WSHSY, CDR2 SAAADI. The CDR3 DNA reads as TGCGCCAGCAAGGGACTAGCGGCCAGCTCCTACAATGAGCAGTTCTTC. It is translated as CASKGLAASSYNEQFF.

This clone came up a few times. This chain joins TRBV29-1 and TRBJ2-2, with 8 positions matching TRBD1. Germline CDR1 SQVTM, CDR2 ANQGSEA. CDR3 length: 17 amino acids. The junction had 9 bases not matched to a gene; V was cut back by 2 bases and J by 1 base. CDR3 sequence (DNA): TGCAGCGTTGAACTCCTTGGAACAGGGGGGAACACCGGGGAGCTGTTTTTT. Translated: CSVELLGTGGNTGELFF.

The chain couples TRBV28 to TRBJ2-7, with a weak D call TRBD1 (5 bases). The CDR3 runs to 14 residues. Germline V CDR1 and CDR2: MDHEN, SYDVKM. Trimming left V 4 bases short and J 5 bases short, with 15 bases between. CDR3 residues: CASSSPQGSHEQYF. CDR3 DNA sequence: TGTGCCAGCAGTTCCCCCCAGGGATCCCACGAGCAGTACTTC.

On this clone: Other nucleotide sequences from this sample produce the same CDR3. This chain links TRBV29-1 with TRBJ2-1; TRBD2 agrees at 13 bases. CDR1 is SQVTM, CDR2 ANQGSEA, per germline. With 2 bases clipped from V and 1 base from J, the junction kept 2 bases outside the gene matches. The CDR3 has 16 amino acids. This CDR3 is CSVEPGLAGSYNEQFF. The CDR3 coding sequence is TGCAGCGTTGAACCGGGACTAGCGGGGTCCTACAATGAGCAGTTCTTC.

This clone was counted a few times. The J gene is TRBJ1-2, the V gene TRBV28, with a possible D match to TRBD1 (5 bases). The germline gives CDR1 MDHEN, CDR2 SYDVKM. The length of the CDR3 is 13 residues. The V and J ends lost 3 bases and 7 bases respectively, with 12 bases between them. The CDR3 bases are TGTGCCAGCAGTTTGAACGGGGGGGGTGGCTACACCTTC. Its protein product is CASSLNGGGGYTF.

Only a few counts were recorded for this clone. CDR3 sequence reads: CSLQGSPHTDTQYF. The CDR3 region has the DNA TGCAGCCTTCAGGGAAGTCCGCACACGGATACGCAGTATTTT. This chain connects TRBV29-1 to TRBJ2-3; tentative D call: TRBD1 (5 bases). The CDR3 loop spans 14 amino acids. The V gene's germline CDR1 is SQVTM and CDR2 ANQGSEA. V gave up 8 bases and J gave up 6 bases, with 21 bases separating them.